This T cell receptor beta chain derives from a study of T-cell reconstitution after alpha-beta-depleted transplantation in children. Findings and caveats of the study: It was reported that alpha-beta T cells came from several hundred expanded graft clones (about two months after transplant). A year had passed since transplant, and T-cell counts and diversity by then came mostly from newly produced T cells.

The CDR3 consists of 16 residues. CDR1 is LNHNV and CDR2 is YYDKDF in the germline V gene (reference sequence). V lost 1 base to trimming and J lost 0 bases, with 12 bases between them. This sample's TCRbeta library carried unique molecular identifier barcodes. TCRdb analysed the PCR reads with MiXCR anew, one entry per CDR3 protein. The top ten hold around 5% of the sample, which has about 830,000 distinct CDR3 sequences, roughly 15% seen once. To note about this clonotype: Its matching antigen is unknown.

The J gene is TRBJ1-1, the V gene TRBV15; tentative D call: TRBD1 (5 bases). The sample in question was PBMCs, mostly from graft donor cells, obtained 360 days after TCRalphabeta/CD19-depleted stem cell transplant. The TCR sequence derives from a male patient aged 10 to 17 who had a stem cell transplant for acute lymphoblastic leukemia, so the T cells may come from the graft donor. The CDR3 is CATSRVAGPVNTEAFF. The CDR3 bases are TGTGCCACCAGCAGAGTTGCAGGGCCGGTGAACACTGAAGCTTTCTTT.